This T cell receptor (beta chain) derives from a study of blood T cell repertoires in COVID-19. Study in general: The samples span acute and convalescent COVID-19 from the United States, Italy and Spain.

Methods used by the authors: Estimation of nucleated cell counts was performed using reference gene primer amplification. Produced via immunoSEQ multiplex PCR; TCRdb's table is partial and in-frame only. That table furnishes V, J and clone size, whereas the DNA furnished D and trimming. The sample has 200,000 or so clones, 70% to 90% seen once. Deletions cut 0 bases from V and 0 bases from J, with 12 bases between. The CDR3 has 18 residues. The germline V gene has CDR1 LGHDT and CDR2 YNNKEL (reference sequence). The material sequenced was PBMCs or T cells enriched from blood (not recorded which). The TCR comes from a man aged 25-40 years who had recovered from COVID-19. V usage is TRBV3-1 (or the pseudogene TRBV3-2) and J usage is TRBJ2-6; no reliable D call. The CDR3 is CASSQDLMRSSGANVLTF. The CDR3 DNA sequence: TGTGCCAGCAGCCAAGATTTAATGAGGAGCTCTGGGGCCAACGTCCTGACTTTC.